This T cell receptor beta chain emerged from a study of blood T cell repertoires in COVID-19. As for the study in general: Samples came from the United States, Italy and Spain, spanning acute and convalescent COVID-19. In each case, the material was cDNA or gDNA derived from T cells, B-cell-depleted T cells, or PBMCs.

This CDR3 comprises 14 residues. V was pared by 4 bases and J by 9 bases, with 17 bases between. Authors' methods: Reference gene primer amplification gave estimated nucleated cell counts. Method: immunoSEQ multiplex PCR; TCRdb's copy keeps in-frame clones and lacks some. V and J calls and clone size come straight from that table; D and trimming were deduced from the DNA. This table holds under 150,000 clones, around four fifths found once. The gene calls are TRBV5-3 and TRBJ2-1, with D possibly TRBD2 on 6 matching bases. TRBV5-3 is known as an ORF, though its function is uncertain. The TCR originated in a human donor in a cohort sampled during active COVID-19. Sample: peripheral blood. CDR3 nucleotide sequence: TGTGCCAGAAGCCCGACTAGGCTAGCTTGTGAGCAGTTCTTC. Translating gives CARSPTRLACEQFF.